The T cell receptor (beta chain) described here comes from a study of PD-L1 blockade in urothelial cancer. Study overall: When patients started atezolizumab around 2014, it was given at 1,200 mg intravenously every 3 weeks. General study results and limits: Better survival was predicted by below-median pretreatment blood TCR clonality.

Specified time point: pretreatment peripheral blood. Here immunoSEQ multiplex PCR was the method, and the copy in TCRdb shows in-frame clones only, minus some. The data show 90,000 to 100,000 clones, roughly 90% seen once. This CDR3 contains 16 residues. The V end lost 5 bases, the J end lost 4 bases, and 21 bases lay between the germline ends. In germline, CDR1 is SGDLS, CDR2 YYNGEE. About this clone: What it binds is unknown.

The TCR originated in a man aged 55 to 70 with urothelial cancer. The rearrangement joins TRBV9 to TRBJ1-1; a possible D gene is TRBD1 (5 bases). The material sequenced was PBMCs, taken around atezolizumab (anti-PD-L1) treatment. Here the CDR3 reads CASSVRRDGFSTEAFF. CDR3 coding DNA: TGTGCCAGCAGTGTCCGCAGGGATGGGTTTAGCACTGAAGCTTTCTTT.